A selection of T cell receptor beta chains follows, all from one sample in a study of blood T cells in healthy people across ages. Each CDR3 protein gets one entry after TCRdb re-called the 5' RACE reads with MiXCR. The sample has about 1.8 million distinct CDR3 sequences, around half seen once. The specimen sequenced was blood. All receptors come from a middle-aged woman in good health. CDR3s include the opening cysteine and the closing phenylalanine or tryptophan. Fields, in order: clone size, J gene, D gene, V gene, CDR3 DNA, CDR3 protein. D genes are given only for firm matches. Clone sizes are given selectively: once, few, many, or a class where the clone is expanded.

>.|TRBJ1-1|.|TRBV4-2
TGTGCCAGCGCTATGACAGGGAACACTGAAGCTTTCTTT
CASAMTGNTEAFF
>.|TRBJ1-2|.|TRBV24-1
TGTGCCACCAGTGATCCCGGGGGGCCTAACTATGGCTACACCTTC
CATSDPGGPNYGYTF
>.|TRBJ2-3|TRBD2|TRBV10-2
TGCGCCAGCCAACTAGCGAGGAGCACAGATACGCAGTATTTT
CASQLARSTDTQYF
>.|TRBJ2-7|TRBD1|TRBV20-1
TGCAGTGTCCCGACAGGGGGCGTCGTCGGCGAGCAGTACTTC
CSVPTGGVVGEQYF
>few|TRBJ2-7|.|TRBV7-2
TGTGCCAGCAGCTTAGAAGTGGGGCCCTACTACGAGCAGTACTTC
CASSLEVGPYYEQYF
>.|TRBJ1-2|.|TRBV29-1
TGCAGCGTTGAAGCCCTAGGGGGAGGGGGTGTAGATGGCTACACCTTC
CSVEALGGGGVDGYTF
>.|TRBJ2-7|TRBD1|TRBV10-3
TGTGCCATCAGAGGGACAGGGGATAGCTACGAGCAGTACTTC
CAIRGTGDSYEQYF
>few|TRBJ2-3|.|TRBV25-1
TGTGCCAGCAGTGAATATCAGGGGGGGGCCTCCACAGATACGCAGTATTTT
CASSEYQGGASTDTQYF
>.|TRBJ2-7|.|TRBV7-2
TGTGCCAGCAGCTACAGGACTACCTACAATGAGCAGTACTTC
CASSYRTTYNEQYF
>few|TRBJ2-7|TRBD2|TRBV28
TGTGCCAGCACGGCGGGGGGGGGCCGTTTGATCCACGAGCAGTACTTC
CASTAGGGRLIHEQYF
>.|TRBJ2-3|TRBD2|TRBV6-1
TGTGCCAGCAGCCCCGCCGGACTAGCGGGAGAAAGCACAGATACGCAGTATTTT
CASSPAGLAGESTDTQYF
>.|TRBJ2-1|TRBD1|TRBV7-9
TGTGCCAGCAGCACGGGACAGGGGTTGAATGAGCAGTTCTTC
CASSTGQGLNEQFF